The rows below give T cell receptor beta chains drawn from one sample of a study of CD8 T cells in ankylosing spondylitis. TCRdb re-called the 5' RACE reads through MiXCR, storing one row per CDR3 protein. This sample has around 150,000 distinct CDR3 sequences, with around 45% found just once. The sample consisted of synovial fluid, either unsorted or a sorted T cell fraction (not recorded which). These receptor sequences come from a male donor with ankylosing spondylitis. Each CDR3 is given with its conserved first and last residue. Each record gives: V gene, J gene, D gene, clone size, CDR3 length, CDR3 protein, CDR3 DNA. A D gene is named only where the DNA matches it firmly. Clone size is stated in some rows and not others, as once, few, many or a class when expanded.

TRBV20-1	TRBJ2-4	TRBD2	few	14	CSAGGRRTKNIQYF	TGCAGTGCTGGCGGGAGGCGGACCAAAAACATTCAGTACTTC
TRBV27	TRBJ2-7	TRBD2	.	15	CASKSSGRIPYEQYF	TGTGCCAGCAAGAGTAGCGGGAGGATCCCCTACGAGCAGTACTTC
TRBV20-1	TRBJ2-7	.	.	14	CSASSSGDWYEQYF	TGCAGTGCTAGCAGTAGTGGGGACTGGTACGAGCAGTACTTC
TRBV15	TRBJ2-1	.	.	16	CATSTPSGYGVNEQFF	TGTGCCACCAGCACCCCCTCGGGATATGGCGTCAATGAGCAGTTCTTC
TRBV28	TRBJ2-7	TRBD1	few	14	CASKRQGLPYEQYF	TGTGCCAGCAAACGACAGGGCCTCCCCTACGAGCAGTACTTC
TRBV27	TRBJ2-5	.	once	13	CASSLGRAETQYF	TGTGCCAGCAGTTTAGGCAGGGCGGAGACCCAGTACTTC
TRBV6-1	TRBJ2-1	.	.	15	CASSPGRRSYNEQFF	TGTGCCAGCAGTCCGGGACGACGCTCCTACAATGAGCAGTTCTTC
TRBV12-3/TRBV12-4	TRBJ2-2	.	few	13	CASSEWTAGELFF	TGTGCCAGCAGTGAATGGACGGCCGGGGAGCTGTTTTTT
TRBV7-9	TRBJ1-5	.	few	16	CASSLETGYSNQPQHF	TGTGCCAGCAGCCTTGAGACAGGTTATAGCAATCAGCCCCAGCATTTT
TRBV20-1	TRBJ1-6	TRBD1	.	14	CSAGTGEGSSPLHF	TGCAGTGCCGGGACAGGGGAAGGGAGCTCACCCCTCCACTTT
TRBV19	TRBJ1-6	.	.	14	CASSIGGNNSPLHF	TGTGCCAGTAGTATCGGCGGTAATAATTCACCCCTCCACTTT
TRBV18	TRBJ1-5	.	few	13	CASSLTGGGPQHF	TGTGCCAGCTCACTCACGGGAGGAGGTCCCCAGCATTTT
TRBV11-2	TRBJ1-2	.	few	14	CASSLGASYYGYTF	TGTGCCAGCAGCTTAGGGGCTAGTTACTATGGCTACACCTTC
TRBV5-1	TRBJ1-1	TRBD1	.	14	CASSFLTGDLEAFF	TGCGCCAGCAGCTTCCTCACAGGGGATCTGGAAGCTTTCTTT
TRBV10-3	TRBJ2-7	.	.	12	CAMNRGTYEQYF	TGTGCCATGAACCGGGGGACCTACGAGCAGTACTTC
TRBV6-2/TRBV6-3	TRBJ1-6	TRBD1	.	15	CASSLWTGSRSPLHF	TGTGCCAGCAGTTTGTGGACAGGGAGTCGGTCACCCCTCCACTTT
TRBV12-3/TRBV12-4	TRBJ2-7	.	.	12	CASSTYRDEQYF	TGTGCCAGCAGTACCTACAGGGACGAGCAGTACTTC
TRBV20-1	TRBJ2-7	TRBD1	.	11	CSARQGYEQYF	TGCAGTGCTCGACAGGGTTACGAGCAGTACTTC
TRBV27	TRBJ1-1	.	.	17	CASSPTVPTGSNTEAFF	TGTGCCAGCAGTCCCACCGTCCCGACAGGATCCAACACTGAAGCTTTCTTT
TRBV21-1	TRBJ1-5	.	.	15	CASSSGRTIREPQHF	TGTGCCAGCAGCAGCGGACGGACAATAAGGGAGCCCCAGCATTTT
TRBV20-1	TRBJ2-1	.	many	15	CSARDSTGRINEQFF	TGCAGTGCTAGAGATTCGACAGGCCGAATCAATGAGCAGTTCTTC
TRBV29-1	TRBJ2-1	TRBD2	many	15	CSVELFTSGDNEQFF	TGCAGCGTTGAGTTGTTCACTAGCGGAGATAATGAGCAGTTCTTC
TRBV18	TRBJ1-2	.	.	11	CASSDYRGYTF	TGTGCCAGCTCCGATTATCGGGGCTACACCTTC
TRBV9	TRBJ1-2	.	.	14	CASSVRETNYGYTF	TGTGCCAGCAGCGTACGGGAGACTAACTATGGCTACACCTTC
TRBV4-1	TRBJ2-1	TRBD1	.	14	CASSHEQGFREQFF	TGCGCCAGCAGCCATGAACAGGGGTTTCGGGAGCAGTTCTTC